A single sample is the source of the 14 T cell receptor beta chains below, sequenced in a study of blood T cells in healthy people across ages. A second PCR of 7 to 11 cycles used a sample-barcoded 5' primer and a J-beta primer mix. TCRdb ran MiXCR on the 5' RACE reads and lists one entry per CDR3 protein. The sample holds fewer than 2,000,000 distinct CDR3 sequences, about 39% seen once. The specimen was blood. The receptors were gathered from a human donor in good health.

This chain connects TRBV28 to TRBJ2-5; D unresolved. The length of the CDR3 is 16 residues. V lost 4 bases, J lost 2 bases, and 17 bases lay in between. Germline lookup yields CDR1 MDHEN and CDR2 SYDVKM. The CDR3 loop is CASSSPAPGEQETQYF. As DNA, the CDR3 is TGTGCCAGCAGTTCCCCCGCTCCAGGAGAACAAGAGACCCAGTACTTC. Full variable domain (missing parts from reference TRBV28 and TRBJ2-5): DVKVTQSSRYLVKRTGEKVFLECVQDMDHENMFWYRQDPGLGLRLIYFSYDVKMKEKGDIPEGYSVSREKKERFSLILESASTNQTSMYLCASSSPAPGEQETQYFGPGTRLLVL.

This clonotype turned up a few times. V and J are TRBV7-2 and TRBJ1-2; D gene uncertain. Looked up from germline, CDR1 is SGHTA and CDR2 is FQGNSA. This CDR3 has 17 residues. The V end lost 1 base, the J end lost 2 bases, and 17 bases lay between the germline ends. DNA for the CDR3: TGTGCCAGCAGCTTAGAATCTGGGCAAACGGCCAACTATGGCTACACCTTC. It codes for CASSLESGQTANYGYTF. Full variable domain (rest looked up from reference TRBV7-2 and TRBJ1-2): GAGVSQSPSNKVTEKGKDVELRCDPISGHTALYWYRQSLGQGLEFLIYFQGNSAPDKSGLPSDRFSAERTGGSVSTLTIQRTQQEDSAVYLCASSLESGQTANYGYTFGSGTRLTVV.

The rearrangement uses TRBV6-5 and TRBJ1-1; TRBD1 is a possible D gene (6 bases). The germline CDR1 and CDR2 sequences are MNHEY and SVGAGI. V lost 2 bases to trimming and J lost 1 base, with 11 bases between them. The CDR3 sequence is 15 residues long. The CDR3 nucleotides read TGTGCCAGCAGTTACATGGGGGCGCCGAACACTGAAGCTTTCTTT. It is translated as CASSYMGAPNTEAFF.

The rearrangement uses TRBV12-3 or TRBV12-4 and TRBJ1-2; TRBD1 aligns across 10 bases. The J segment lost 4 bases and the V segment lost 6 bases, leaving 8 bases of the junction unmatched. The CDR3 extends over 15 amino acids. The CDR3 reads CASRSRDRGPYGYTF. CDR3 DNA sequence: TGTGCCAGCAGGTCCCGGGACAGGGGACCCTATGGCTACACCTTC.

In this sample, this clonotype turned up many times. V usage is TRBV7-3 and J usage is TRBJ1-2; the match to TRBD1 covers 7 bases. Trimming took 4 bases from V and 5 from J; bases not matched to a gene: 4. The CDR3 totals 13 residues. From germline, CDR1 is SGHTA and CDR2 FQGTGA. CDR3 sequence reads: CASSSQGRYGYTF. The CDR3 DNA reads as TGTGCCAGCAGCTCACAGGGGAGGTATGGCTACACCTTC.

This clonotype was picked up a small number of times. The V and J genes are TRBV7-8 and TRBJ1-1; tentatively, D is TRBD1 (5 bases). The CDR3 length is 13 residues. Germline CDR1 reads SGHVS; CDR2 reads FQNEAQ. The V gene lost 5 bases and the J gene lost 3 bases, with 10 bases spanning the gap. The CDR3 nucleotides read TGTGCCAGCAGCCTACAGGTCCACACTGAAGCTTTCTTT. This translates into CASSLQVHTEAFF.

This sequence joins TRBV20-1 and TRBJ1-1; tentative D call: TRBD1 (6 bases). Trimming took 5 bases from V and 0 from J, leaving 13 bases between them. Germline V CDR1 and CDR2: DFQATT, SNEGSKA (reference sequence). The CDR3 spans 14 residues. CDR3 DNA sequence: TGCAGTGCTCGACAGGAAACAATGAACACTGAAGCTTTCTTT. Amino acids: CSARQETMNTEAFF.

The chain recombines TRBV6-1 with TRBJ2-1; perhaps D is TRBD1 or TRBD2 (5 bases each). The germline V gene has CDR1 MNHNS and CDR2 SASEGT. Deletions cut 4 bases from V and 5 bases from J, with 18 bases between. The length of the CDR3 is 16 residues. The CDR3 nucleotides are TGTGCCAGCAGTGGTTTTTTAGGGACGGGTGACAATGAGCAGTTCTTC. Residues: CASSGFLGTGDNEQFF.

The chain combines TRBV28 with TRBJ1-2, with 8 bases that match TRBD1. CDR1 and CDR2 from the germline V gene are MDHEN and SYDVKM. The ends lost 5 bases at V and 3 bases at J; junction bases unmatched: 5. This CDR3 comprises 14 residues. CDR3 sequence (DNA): TGTGCCAGCAGTGGACAGGGTCCACACTATGGCTACACCTTC. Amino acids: CASSGQGPHYGYTF.

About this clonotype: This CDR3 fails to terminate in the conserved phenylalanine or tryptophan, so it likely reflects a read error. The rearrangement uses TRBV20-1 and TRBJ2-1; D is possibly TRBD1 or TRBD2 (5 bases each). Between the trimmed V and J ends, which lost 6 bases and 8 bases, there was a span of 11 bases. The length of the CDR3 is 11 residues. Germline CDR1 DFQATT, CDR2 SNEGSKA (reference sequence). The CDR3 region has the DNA TGCAGTGCAGAAGGGACCTATGAGCAGTTCGTC. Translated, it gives CSAEGTYEQFV.

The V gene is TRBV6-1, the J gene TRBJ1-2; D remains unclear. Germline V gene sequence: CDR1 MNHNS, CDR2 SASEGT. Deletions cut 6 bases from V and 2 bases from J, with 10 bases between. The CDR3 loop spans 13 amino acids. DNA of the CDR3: TGTGCCAGCAGGTGGCAGTCGAACTATGGCTACACCTTC. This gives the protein CASRWQSNYGYTF.

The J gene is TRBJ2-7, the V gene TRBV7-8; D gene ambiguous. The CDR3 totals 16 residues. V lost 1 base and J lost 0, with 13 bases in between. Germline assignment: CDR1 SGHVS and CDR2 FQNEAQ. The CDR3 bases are TGTGCCAGCAGCTTAGTACCTGGGTCGAGCTCCTACGAGCAGTACTTC. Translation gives CASSLVPGSSSYEQYF. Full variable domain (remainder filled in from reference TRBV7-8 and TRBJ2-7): GAGVSQSPRYKVAKRGQDVALRCDPISGHVSLFWYQQALGQGPEFLTYFQNEAQLDKSGLPSDRFFAERPEGSVSTLKIQRTQQEDSAVYLCASSLVPGSSSYEQYFGPGTRLTVT.

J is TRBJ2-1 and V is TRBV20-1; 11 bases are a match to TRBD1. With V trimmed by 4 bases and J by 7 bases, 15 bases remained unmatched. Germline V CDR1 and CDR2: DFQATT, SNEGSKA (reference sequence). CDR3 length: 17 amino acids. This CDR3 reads CSAIRYPRDRGSNEQFF. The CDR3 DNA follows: TGCAGTGCTATAAGATACCCCCGGGACAGGGGGAGTAATGAGCAGTTCTTC.

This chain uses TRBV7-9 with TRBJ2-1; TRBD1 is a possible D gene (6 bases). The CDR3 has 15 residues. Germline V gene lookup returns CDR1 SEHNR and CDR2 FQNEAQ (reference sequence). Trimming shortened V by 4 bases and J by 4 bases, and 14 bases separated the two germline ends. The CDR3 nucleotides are TGTGCCAGCAGCTACGCTGGGGGCCGGTACAATGAGCAGTTCTTC. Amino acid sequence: CASSYAGGRYNEQFF.